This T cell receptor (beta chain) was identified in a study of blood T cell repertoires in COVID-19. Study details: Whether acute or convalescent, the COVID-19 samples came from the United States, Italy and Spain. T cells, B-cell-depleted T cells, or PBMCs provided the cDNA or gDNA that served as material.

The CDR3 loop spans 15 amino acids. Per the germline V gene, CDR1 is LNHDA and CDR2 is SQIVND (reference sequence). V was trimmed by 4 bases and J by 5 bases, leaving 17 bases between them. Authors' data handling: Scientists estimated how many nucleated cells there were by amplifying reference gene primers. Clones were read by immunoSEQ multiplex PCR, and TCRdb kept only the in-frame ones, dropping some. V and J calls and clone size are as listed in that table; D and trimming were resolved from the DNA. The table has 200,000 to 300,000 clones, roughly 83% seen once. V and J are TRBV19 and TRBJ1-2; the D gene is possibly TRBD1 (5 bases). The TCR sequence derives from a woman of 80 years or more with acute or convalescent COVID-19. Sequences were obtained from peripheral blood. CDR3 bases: TGTGCCAGTAGTACGGATTCAAGGGGTGGGTATGGCTACACCTTC. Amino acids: CASSTDSRGGYGYTF.